There are many counts of the clone carrying this T cell receptor (beta chain). The data belong to a study of metastatic and nonmetastatic thyroid tumors. For the study at large: Blood and tumor or nodule tissue repertoires from malignant and benign thyroid patients were compared.

Patients underwent thyroid surgery, and none had received any treatment before it. Germline trimming cut 5 bases from V and 8 bases from J; bases unmatched to any gene: 14. The CDR3 is made up of 16 amino acids. CDR1 is MNHNS and CDR2 is SASEGT in the germline V gene. Authors' methods: CDR3 differences across clinicopathological groups were used to build a distant-metastasis classifier for papillary thyroid cancer. Using MiXCR, TCRdb reanalyzed the PCR reads. Here the V and J calls rest on TCRdb's processing, not on the authors' analysis. The sample has roughly 59,000 clones; around 15% are singletons.

The source is a male donor with papillary thyroid cancer or a benign thyroid nodule (not recorded which). Some clones in this sample may be carry-over from other donors' samples. The chain has TRBV6-1 and TRBJ2-1; TRBD1 agrees at 8 bases. The sample was blood. The CDR3: CASSRKRTGWWDEQFF. In DNA form, the CDR3 reads TGTGCCAGCAGTCGAAAAAGGACAGGGTGGTGGGATGAGCAGTTCTTC.